This TCR beta chain was retrieved from a study of blood T cell repertoires in COVID-19. Study summary: Acute and convalescent COVID-19 specimens originated in the United States, Italy and Spain. From T cells, B-cell-depleted T cells, or PBMCs came the material, which was cDNA or gDNA.

In the source study's methods: Counts of nucleated cells, estimated from reference gene primer amplification, were obtained. The data were produced by immunoSEQ multiplex PCR, yet TCRdb's version contains in-frame clones alone and is incomplete. V and J calls and clone size are as listed in that table; D and trimming were resolved from the DNA. The data show approximately 120,000 clones, more than 65% seen once. Between the trimmed V and J ends, which lost 6 bases and 4 bases, there was a span of 24 bases. CDR3 length: 17 amino acids. Germline V gene sequence: CDR1 KGHSH, CDR2 LQKENI. The chain employs TRBV18 and TRBJ1-1, with no clear D. Source material: peripheral blood. This clonotype was obtained from a human donor in a cohort sampled during active COVID-19. The DNA for the CDR3 is TGTGCCAGCTCTGCATGGATCGAAGGTAGACGGGGCACTGAAGCTTTCTTT. As protein: CASSAWIEGRRGTEAFF.